These T cell receptor beta chains were read from a single sample in a study of neurological immune-mediated disorders. TCRdb re-called the 5' RACE reads with MiXCR, one entry per CDR3 protein. The repertoire holds around 60,000 distinct CDR3 sequences, with around 3.4% as singletons. Sequences were obtained from PBMCs. These receptors all come from an older woman with multiple sclerosis. The CDR3 runs from the conserved cysteine through the conserved F or W. The D gene is left open where the match is weak. Each size is how often the clone was seen (once, few, many) or a class if it is expanded.

d_gene	v_gene	abundance	j_gene	CDR3nt	CDR3aa
TRBD1	TRBV5-1	medium-sized	TRBJ2-5	TGCGCCAGCAGTTCCGGACAGGTTCAAGAGACCCAGTACTTC	CASSSGQVQETQYF
TRBD2	TRBV4-1	many	TRBJ2-7	TGCGCCAGCAGCCAAGATTGGGGACTAGCTGGCTACGAGCAGTACTTC	CASSQDWGLAGYEQYF
TRBD1	TRBV6-5	many	TRBJ2-1	TGTGCCAGCACCTTCCGGGGGGACAGGGGTATCGTCAATGAGCAGTTCTTC	CASTFRGDRGIVNEQFF
.	TRBV29-1	many	TRBJ2-5	TGCAGCGTCGTCTCAGGGGCGAGAGAGACCCAGTACTTC	CSVVSGARETQYF
.	TRBV7-2	many	TRBJ2-7	TGTGCCAGCAGCTTAGGACAGAAATACGAGCAGTACTTC	CASSLGQKYEQYF
.	TRBV5-1	many	TRBJ2-7	TGCGCCAGCAGACGCGACGGAGCGACCTACGAGCAGTACTTC	CASRRDGATYEQYF
TRBD2	TRBV5-1	many	TRBJ2-7	TGCGCCAGCAGCGCTCGGGAGGTTGGGTCCTACGAGCAGTACTTC	CASSAREVGSYEQYF
TRBD2	TRBV29-1	medium-sized	TRBJ2-1	TGCAGCGTTGGGCTAGCGGGAGCGGGCCAGCAGTTCTTC	CSVGLAGAGQQFF
.	TRBV20-1	many	TRBJ1-5	TGCAGTGCTCTAAACCGGACCCTACGGGCGGTTTTCATCCGCAATCAGCCCCAGCATTTT	CSALNRTLRAVFIRNQPQHF
.	TRBV20-1	many	TRBJ1-5	TGCAGTGCTAGAGATCCTTGGGGGGATGGCAATCAGCCCCAGCATTTT	CSARDPWGDGNQPQHF
.	TRBV18	many	TRBJ1-1	TGTGCCAGCTCACCAGTGGGGAATGGTGAAGCTTTCTTT	CASSPVGNGEAFF
TRBD1	TRBV7-6	many	TRBJ1-2	TGTGCCAGCAGCTTATTCCCTTGGACAGGAGAAGCTAACTATGGCTACACCTTC	CASSLFPWTGEANYGYTF
TRBD1	TRBV4-1	many	TRBJ1-3	TGCGCCAGCAGCCAGTCGGACAGGGCTGGAAACACCATATATTTT	CASSQSDRAGNTIYF
.	TRBV9	many	TRBJ2-2	TGTGCCAGCAGCGTAGTTGCGACCGGGGAGCTGTTTTTT	CASSVVATGELFF
.	TRBV20-1	many	TRBJ2-7	TGCAGTGCTAGAGATCAGGGCAGAAGCTACGAGCAGTACTTC	CSARDQGRSYEQYF
TRBD1	TRBV4-1	many	TRBJ1-5	TGCGCCAGCAGCCCCCACCGCAGCAGGGGGCCCAATCAGCCCCAGCATTTT	CASSPHRSRGPNQPQHF
.	TRBV2	many	TRBJ2-1	TGTGCCAGGGAGGGGGCTAGTCTCGGTGAGCAGTTCTTC	CAREGASLGEQFF
.	TRBV29-1	many	TRBJ2-3	TGCAGCGTTGCTCGGGACACAGATACGCAGTATTTT	CSVARDTDTQYF
.	TRBV5-1	many	TRBJ1-2	TGCGCCAGCAGCTTAATTCGGAACTATGGCTACACCTTC	CASSLIRNYGYTF
.	TRBV15	many	TRBJ1-1	TGTGCCACCAGCAGGGGACTCGGGGCAGCTTTCTTT	CATSRGLGAAFF
TRBD2	TRBV20-1	many	TRBJ2-7	TGCAGTGCTAGACCCGGACTAGCGGACTACGAGCAGTACTTC	CSARPGLADYEQYF
TRBD1	TRBV20-1	many	TRBJ2-3	TGCAGTGCTAGACCAGACAGGGGTATCGCGGATACGCAGTATTTT	CSARPDRGIADTQYF
.	TRBV7-2	many	TRBJ2-7	TGTGCCAGCAGCCCGGAACTTATCTACGAGCAGTACTTC	CASSPELIYEQYF
.	TRBV29-1	many	TRBJ2-5	TGCAGCGTTTATCGAGAGACCCAGTACTTC	CSVYRETQYF
.	TRBV5-6	many	TRBJ2-2	TGTGCCAGCAGCTTTTTCGTCCGGGGCCGGACCGGGGAGCTGTTTTTT	CASSFFVRGRTGELFF
.	TRBV6-1	many	TRBJ2-3	TGTGCCAGCAGTGAGGTGGGTTCGGCAGATACGCAGTATTTT	CASSEVGSADTQYF
.	TRBV4-1	many	TRBJ2-3	TGCGCCAGCAGCCATAGGGGCACAGATACGCAGTATTTT	CASSHRGTDTQYF
TRBD1	TRBV5-1	many	TRBJ2-7	TGCGCCAGCAGCCGGAGACAGGGGGTTAACGACGAGCAGTACTTC	CASSRRQGVNDEQYF
.	TRBV20-1	many	TRBJ1-5	TGCAGTACCCGGGGGGGACAAGTCAATCAGCCCCAGCATTTT	CSTRGGQVNQPQHF
.	TRBV6-2/TRBV6-3	many	TRBJ2-7	TGTGCCAGCAGTTACTTCGGGGGCCAGGACCACGAGCAGTACTTC	CASSYFGGQDHEQYF
.	TRBV7-9	many	TRBJ2-5	TGTGCCAGTCCCGCTTGGGACTCTACAAAACAAGAGACCCAGTACTTC	CASPAWDSTKQETQYF
TRBD2	TRBV28	many	TRBJ2-1	TGTGCCAGCAGTTTCGCGGCTAGCGGGAGAATGCAGTTCTTC	CASSFAASGRMQFF
TRBD2	TRBV15	many	TRBJ2-3	TGTGCCACCGGAACCGGGACTAGCAGCACAGATACGCAGTATTTT	CATGTGTSSTDTQYF
.	TRBV20-1	many	TRBJ2-5	TGCAGTGCGCCGGAAGGGGTCGAGACCCAGTACTTC	CSAPEGVETQYF
.	TRBV6-4	many	TRBJ2-1	TGTGCCAGCAGTGAGAATTGGGGGCTGGGCTATGAGCAGTTCTTC	CASSENWGLGYEQFF
.	TRBV21-1	many	TRBJ2-5	TGTGCCAGCAGCACCCCCACAGAGACCCAGTACTTC	CASSTPTETQYF
.	TRBV5-1	many	TRBJ1-1	TGCGCCAGCAGCTTGGCCGGTGGATTGAACACTGAAGCTTTCTTT	CASSLAGGLNTEAFF
.	TRBV21-1	many	TRBJ2-2	TGTGCCAGCAGCAAAGTAAGGACTAGCGGGAGAAGGGACACCGGGGAGCTGTTTTTT	CASSKVRTSGRRDTGELFF
.	TRBV20-1	many	TRBJ2-1	TGCAGTGCTAGAGATGGGGCCCAGTCCTCCTACAATGAGCAGTTCTTC	CSARDGAQSSYNEQFF